This T cell receptor beta chain was obtained from a study of blood T cell repertoires in COVID-19. Across the whole study: The samples span acute and convalescent COVID-19 from the United States, Italy and Spain. Sources were T cells, B-cell-depleted T cells, or PBMCs; the material itself was cDNA or gDNA.

The method was immunoSEQ multiplex PCR; TCRdb's version includes in-frame clones alone and lacks a portion of them. The sample consists of about half a million clones, approximately 85% of them appearing once. Germline V lookup: CDR1 LNHDA, CDR2 SQIVND (reference sequence). The CDR3 is made up of 15 amino acids. V shed 3 bases and J shed 2 bases, with 10 bases lying between them. This clonotype was sampled from a human donor in a cohort sampled during active COVID-19. Sequenced material: peripheral blood. The gene calls are TRBV19 and TRBJ2-2, with a weak D call TRBD2 (5 bases). Written as DNA, the CDR3 is TGTGCCAGTAGTATGGTTCTAGCTAACACCGGGGAGCTGTTTTTT. Its translation: CASSMVLANTGELFF.